The 30 T cell receptor beta chains presented below share a single source sample, sequenced in a study of blood T cell repertoires in COVID-19. Produced via immunoSEQ multiplex PCR; TCRdb's table is partial and in-frame only. The sample holds 55,000 to 60,000 clones; approximately 80% are singletons and the top ten take around 20%. The sequenced sample was peripheral blood. The receptor set was obtained from a man aged 45-65 years with active or convalescent COVID-19.

The V gene is TRBV5-1, the J gene TRBJ1-3; the D is unclear. The CDR3 is made up of 14 amino acids. Germline V gene data show CDR1 as SGHRS and CDR2 as YFSETQ. Trimming stripped 5 bases from V and 1 base from J, with 10 bases between. DNA for the CDR3: TGCGCCAGCAGATGGACTGATTCTGGAAACACCATATATTTT. Translation gives CASRWTDSGNTIYF. The full variable domain, with the rest looked up from reference TRBV5-1 and TRBJ1-3, is KAGVTQTPRYLIKTRGQQVTLSCSPISGHRSVSWYQQTPGQGLQFLFEYFSETQRNKGNFPGRFSGRQFSNSRSEMNVSTLELGDSALYLCASRWTDSGNTIYFGEGSWLTVV.

The chain uses TRBV19 and TRBJ1-6; D perhaps matches TRBD1 (6 bases). The V gene's germline CDR1 is LNHDA and CDR2 SQIVND (reference sequence). The CDR3 loop spans 15 amino acids. Trimming shortened V by 7 bases and J by 4 bases, and 14 bases separated the two germline ends. The CDR3 DNA sequence: TGTGCCAGTAAGGCTCGGGACAAGTATAATTCACCCCTCCACTTT. This encodes CASKARDKYNSPLHF.

The sample holds many counts of this clone. The chain joins TRBV19 to TRBJ1-6; tentative D call: TRBD1 (5 bases). The CDR3 is 16 residues long. V lost 5 bases and J 9 bases, leaving 20 bases between the germline ends. Germline CDR1 and CDR2: LNHDA and SQIVND (reference sequence). Here the CDR3 reads CASSFSGGASLSPLHF. CDR3 nucleotide sequence: TGTGCCAGTAGTTTCTCGGGGGGTGCGTCGCTTTCACCCCTCCACTTT.

This clone was seen once. This chain joins TRBV7-7 and TRBJ2-2; maybe TRBD2 (6 bases). CDR3 size: 14 residues. V gave up 3 bases and J gave up 7 bases, with 12 bases separating them. Germline assignment: CDR1 SSHAT and CDR2 FNYEAQ (reference sequence). The CDR3 DNA reads as TGTGCCAGCAGCTTGGGACTCCCCAGCGGGGAGCTGTTTTTT. It codes for CASSLGLPSGELFF.

The chain combines TRBV24-1 with TRBJ2-2, with 7 bases fitting TRBD1. After removal of 4 bases from V and 6 bases from J, the junction contained 13 bases not matched to a gene. CDR3 length: 17 residues. The V gene's germline CDR1 is KGHDR and CDR2 SFDVKD. The CDR3 is CATSDGTALNGPGELFF. CDR3 coding DNA: TGTGCCACCAGTGACGGGACAGCCTTGAACGGCCCCGGGGAGCTGTTTTTT.

A few counts support this clone. A read error is possible here, since a much larger clone lies one base away. This rearrangement joins TRBV19 to TRBJ1-1; tentatively, D is TRBD1 (6 bases). V dropped 11 bases and J dropped 10 bases, with 23 bases sitting between them. Germline V CDR1 and CDR2: LNHDA, SQIVND (reference sequence). The length of the CDR3 is 13 residues. Here the CDR3 reads CARQGGVGGAAFF. The CDR3 coding sequence is TGTGCCCGCCAAGGGGGGGTGGGGGGGGCAGCTTTCTTT.

V gene TRBV5-1 combines with J gene TRBJ2-7, with D unclear. Germline CDR1 reads SGHRS; CDR2 reads YFSETQ. CDR3 length equals 12 residues. The germline V and J ends were trimmed by 0 bases and 4 bases, with 5 bases remaining between them. The CDR3 DNA reads as TGCGCCAGCAGCTTGGAGAGATACGAGCAGTACTTC. The encoded protein is CASSLERYEQYF.

This clone was observed once. The chain carries TRBV9 and TRBJ1-5; 7 bases line up with TRBD1. Germline CDR1 and CDR2: SGDLS and YYNGEE. The J segment lost 5 bases and the V segment lost 4 bases, leaving 3 bases of the junction unmatched. The CDR3 has 13 residues. The CDR3 coding sequence is TGTGCCAGCAGCCGACAGGGCGATCAGCCCCAGCATTTT. Translation: CASSRQGDQPQHF.

The rearrangement joins TRBV4-2 to TRBJ2-5; TRBD1 might be the D (6 bases). Germline CDR1 LGHNA, CDR2 YNFKEQ. Trimming shortened V by 0 bases and J by 2 bases, and 13 bases separated the two germline ends. The CDR3 totals 16 residues. CDR3 nucleotides: TGTGCCAGCAGCCAAGATGGGGCAGGGGTACAAGAGACCCAGTACTTC. It is translated as CASSQDGAGVQETQYF.

This clone has more than one count but fewer than ten. V usage is TRBV11-2 and J usage is TRBJ1-1; perhaps TRBD1 as D (5 bases). The germline CDR1 and CDR2 sequences are SGHAT and FQNNGV. V dropped 0 bases and J dropped 5 bases, with 13 bases sitting between them. This CDR3 spans 15 amino acids. The CDR3 coding sequence is TGTGCCAGCAGCTTAGATACGCAGGAGGGGACTGAAGCTTTCTTT. It encodes CASSLDTQEGTEAFF.

This clone occurred many times. The chain combines TRBV25-1 with TRBJ2-3; D possibly corresponds to TRBD1 (6 bases). The CDR3 spans 13 residues. CDR1 and CDR2 (germline): MGHDK, SYGVNS. The V gene lost 5 bases and the J gene lost 3 bases, with 9 bases spanning the gap. The CDR3 DNA follows: TGTGCCAGCAGTTCCCAGGGGACAGATACGCAGTATTTT. Its protein is CASSSQGTDTQYF.

V is TRBV19 and J is TRBJ1-5, with D unclear. Trimming stripped 3 bases from V and 0 bases from J, with 6 bases between. The CDR3 consists of 14 residues. Germline loops: CDR1 LNHDA, CDR2 SQIVND (reference sequence). For the CDR3, the DNA is TGTGCCAGTAGTATCGCACATAGCAATCAGCCCCAGCATTTT. Translation: CASSIAHSNQPQHF.

The chain links TRBV12-3 or TRBV12-4 to TRBJ2-1; D is possibly TRBD2 (6 bases). The CDR3 is made up of 13 amino acids. V was cut by 3 bases and J by 3 bases, with 6 bases left in between. The CDR3 DNA reads as TGTGCCAGCAGTTTTAGCGGCTACAATGAGCAGTTCTTC. Its protein is CASSFSGYNEQFF.

Remarks on this clone: The junction differs from germline at one of its ends, possibly a read error. The chain recombines TRBV7-7 with TRBJ2-3; tentatively, D is TRBD2 (6 bases). CDR3 length equals 14 residues. Germline assignment: CDR1 SSHAT and CDR2 FNYEAQ (reference sequence). Here the CDR3 DNA reads TGTGCTAGCAGCTTAGCGGCCGGGGGAGATACGCAGTATTTT. Translated: CASSLAAGGDTQYF.

This sequence joins TRBV6-1 and TRBJ1-5, with D possibly TRBD1 on 6 matching bases. Germline V lookup: CDR1 MNHNS, CDR2 SASEGT. The CDR3 contains 17 residues. Trimming pared 3 bases from V and 1 base from J, leaving 16 bases between. The CDR3 protein is CASSDTATGKSNQPQHF. Here the CDR3 DNA reads TGTGCCAGCAGTGATACAGCAACAGGGAAAAGCAATCAGCCCCAGCATTTT.

The chain combines TRBV5-1 with TRBJ2-2, with 7 bases identical to TRBD1. J gave up 4 bases and V 5 bases, and 8 bases lay outside the gene matches. Germline CDR1 SGHRS, CDR2 YFSETQ. The length of the CDR3 is 15 residues. The CDR3, as DNA: TGCGCCAGCAGAAACTCAGGGGGTACCACCGGGGAGCTGTTTTTT. Its translation is CASRNSGGTTGELFF.

The chain is built from TRBV5-1 and TRBJ2-5; TRBD2 aligns across 11 bases. Germline-derived CDR1 and CDR2 are SGHRS and YFSETQ. CDR3 size: 15 residues. Unmatched junction bases numbered 3, after V lost 3 bases and J lost 2 bases. Written as DNA, the CDR3 is TGCGCCAGCAGCTCCCGACTAGCGGGACAAGAGACCCAGTACTTC. Translated, it gives CASSSRLAGQETQYF.

The chain uses TRBV25-1 and TRBJ2-5; 8 positions match TRBD2. Looked up from germline, CDR1 is MGHDK and CDR2 is SYGVNS. The CDR3 is made up of 15 amino acids. The trim removed 3 bases at V and 5 bases at J, leaving 8 bases unmatched. In DNA, the CDR3 is TGTGCCAGCAGTGATGCTAGCGGGTACGGGGAGACCCAGTACTTC. It specifies CASSDASGYGETQYF.

The chain couples TRBV19 to TRBJ2-5; D gene uncertain. Germline CDR1 and CDR2: LNHDA and SQIVND (reference sequence). This CDR3 is 11 amino acids long. The ends were cut back, 4 bases at V and 4 bases at J, with 4 bases in the middle. CDR3 in amino acids: CASSSGETQYF. For the CDR3, the DNA is TGTGCCAGTAGTAGCGGAGAGACCCAGTACTTC.

This chain links TRBV9 with TRBJ2-2; maybe TRBD2 (6 bases). Trimming cost V 4 bases and J 3 bases, with 13 bases left between them. CDR1 and CDR2 from the germline V gene are SGDLS and YYNGEE. The CDR3 contains 15 residues. CDR3 coding DNA: TGTGCCAGCAGCCCGTCGGGGGTATACACCGGGGAGCTGTTTTTT. Its translation is CASSPSGVYTGELFF. The full variable domain, its missing parts supplied by reference TRBV9 and TRBJ2-2, is DSGVTQTPKHLITATGQRVTLRCSPRSGDLSVYWYQQSLDQGLQFLIQYYNGEERAKGNILERFSAQQFPDLHSELNLSSLELGDSALYFCASSPSGVYTGELFFGEGSRLTVL.

This rearrangement joins TRBV2 to TRBJ1-2; D is uncertain. V gave up 6 bases and J gave up 0 bases, with 11 bases separating them. CDR1 and CDR2 (germline): SNHLY, FYNNEI. CDR3 length: 14 amino acids. The CDR3 DNA sequence: TGTGCCAGCAGGGAAACTCAAGCTAACTATGGCTACACCTTC. It yields the protein CASRETQANYGYTF.

The table lists this clone with a few counts. The chain is built from TRBV6-5 and TRBJ1-5; no firm D call. V lost 6 bases and J lost 4, with 4 bases in between. Germline CDR1 reads MNHEY; CDR2 reads SVGAGI. CDR3 length equals 11 residues. CDR3 amino acids: CASRLNQPQHF. The CDR3 nucleotides are TGTGCCAGCAGACTGAATCAGCCCCAGCATTTT.

The table lists this clone with a few counts. This chain connects TRBV7-9 to TRBJ1-2; D is unclear. The CDR3 is 14 residues long. The germline gives CDR1 SEHNR, CDR2 FQNEAQ (reference sequence). V was shortened by 5 bases and J by 7 bases, with 17 bases between the two germline ends. CDR3 sequence reads: CASSPDGDAPGYTF. The CDR3 nucleotides read TGTGCCAGCAGCCCAGACGGGGATGCACCTGGCTACACCTTC.

V is TRBV6-1 and J is TRBJ2-4; no clear D. Germline values: CDR1 MNHNS, CDR2 SASEGT. V lost 4 bases to trimming and J lost 7 bases, with 17 bases between them. The CDR3 covers 15 residues. This chain's CDR3 is CASSGALSGGNIQYF. The DNA for the CDR3 is TGTGCCAGCAGTGGAGCTCTTTCGGGTGGGAACATTCAGTACTTC.

The J gene is TRBJ2-5, the V gene TRBV7-9, with D perhaps matching TRBD2 (5 bases). Trimming removed 5 bases at V and 2 bases at J, with 15 bases between. Germline lookup yields CDR1 SEHNR and CDR2 FQNEAQ (reference sequence). The CDR3 runs 15 residues. The CDR3 spells CASSPGRNLQETQYF. For the CDR3, the DNA is TGTGCCAGCAGCCCGGGGAGAAATTTACAAGAGACCCAGTACTTC.

The chain carries TRBV10-2 and TRBJ2-7; 8 nucleotides align to TRBD2. In germline, CDR1 is WSHSY, CDR2 SAAADI. The CDR3 extends over 14 amino acids. V was pared by 8 bases and J by 3 bases, with 9 bases of the junction left unmatched. In DNA form, the CDR3 reads TGCGCCAGCGCCCCCCGGGAGGGGTTCTACGAGCAGTACTTC. It translates to CASAPREGFYEQYF.

J is TRBJ1-1 and V is TRBV30; D unresolved. Germline-derived CDR1 and CDR2 are GTSNPN and SVGIG (reference sequence). Trimming pared 2 bases from V and 3 bases from J, leaving 10 bases between. The CDR3 totals 13 residues. As DNA, the CDR3 is TGTGCCTGGAGTTTAGAGAGAGACACTGAAGCTTTCTTT. Amino acids: CAWSLERDTEAFF.

The chain couples TRBV19 to TRBJ2-3; 8 bases line up with TRBD1. The germline V gene encodes CDR1 LNHDA and CDR2 SQIVND (reference sequence). This CDR3 region has 15 residues. The V segment lost 4 bases and the J segment 1 base; nucleotides outside the gene matches: 4. CDR3 amino acids: CASSTTGEGTDTQYF. CDR3 DNA: TGTGCCAGTAGTACGACAGGGGAAGGCACAGATACGCAGTATTTT. Full variable domain (rest looked up from reference TRBV19 and TRBJ2-3): DGGITQSPKYLFRKEGQNVTLSCEQNLNHDAMYWYRQDPGQGLRLIYYSQIVNDFQKGDIAEGYSVSREKKESFPLTVTSAQKNPTAFYLCASSTTGEGTDTQYFGPGTRLTVL.

J is TRBJ2-5 and V is TRBV7-6; D may be TRBD2 (5 bases). V was cut by 6 bases and J by 5 bases, with 19 bases left in between. The CDR3 runs 15 residues. Germline lookup yields CDR1 SGHVS and CDR2 FNYEAQ. In nucleotides, the CDR3 is TGTGCCAGCAGACTTCGAGCGGTCGGTCGGGAGACCCAGTACTTC. It is translated as CASRLRAVGRETQYF. Complete variable domain (other parts from reference TRBV7-6 and TRBJ2-5): GAGVSQSPRYKVTKRGQDVALRCDPISGHVSLYWYRQALGQGPEFLTYFNYEAQQDKSGLPNDRFSAERPEGSISTLTIQRTEQRDSAMYRCASRLRAVGRETQYFGPGTRLLVL.

This clone was observed once. The chain employs TRBV5-6 and TRBJ1-3; D gene unclear. From germline, CDR1 is SGHDT and CDR2 YYEEEE. Trimming took off 2 bases at V and 0 bases at J, with 6 bases between the two ends. The CDR3 has 14 amino acids. The CDR3 loop reads CASSLYTSGNTIYF. The CDR3 DNA reads as TGTGCCAGCAGCTTATACACCTCTGGAAACACCATATATTTT.